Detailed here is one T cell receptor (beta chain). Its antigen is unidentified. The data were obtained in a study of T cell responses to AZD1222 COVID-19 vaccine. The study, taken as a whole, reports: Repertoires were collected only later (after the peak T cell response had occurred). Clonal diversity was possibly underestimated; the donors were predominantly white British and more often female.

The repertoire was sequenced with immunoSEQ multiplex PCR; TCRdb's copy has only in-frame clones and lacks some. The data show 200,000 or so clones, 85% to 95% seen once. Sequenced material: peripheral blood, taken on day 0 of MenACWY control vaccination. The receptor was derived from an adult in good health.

The CDR3 loop reads CASSEAGRSNTGELFF. CDR3 sequence (DNA): TGTGCCAGCAGTGAGGCGGGGAGATCGAACACCGGGGAGCTGTTTTTT. The chain uses TRBV25-1 and TRBJ2-2; TRBD2 might be the D (6 bases). The V end was cut by 3 bases, the J end by 0 bases, with 11 bases between. The V gene's germline CDR1 is MGHDK and CDR2 SYGVNS. This CDR3 is built from 16 residues.